This T cell receptor (beta chain) originates from a study of blood T cell repertoires in COVID-19. Across the study: PBMCs, B-cell-depleted T cells, or T cells provided the cDNA or gDNA that made up the material.

Assay: immunoSEQ multiplex PCR; the TCRdb copy retains only in-frame clones and omits some. This repertoire shows 400,000 to 500,000 clones, about 88% found once; its top ten account for around 1.5%. CDR1 and CDR2 (germline): SQVTM, ANQGSEA. V gave up 4 bases and J gave up 3 bases, with 12 bases separating them. The CDR3 loop spans 13 amino acids. Individuals drawn from 24 US areas were about 18 to 89 years old. Exposed study participants had met a COVID-19 case within 2 weeks before entry. The sample taken for sequencing was PBMCs or T cells enriched from blood (not recorded which). This sequence originates from a woman between 18 and 30 years old who had been exposed to COVID-19. J is TRBJ2-5 and V is TRBV29-1; D is ambiguous. CDR3: CSVAPEDKETQYF. CDR3 DNA: TGCAGCGTTGCACCTGAGGATAAAGAGACCCAGTACTTC.